The rows below give T cell receptor beta chains drawn from one sample of a study of cytomegalovirus exposure and HLA in healthy donors. The method was immunoSEQ multiplex PCR; TCRdb's version includes in-frame clones alone and lacks a portion of them. The top ten clones hold around 2.5% of a sample with around 170,000 clones, 65% to 85% of them seen once. Sequenced: PBMCs. Receptor source: a man aged 55-75 years in good health and CMV-seronegative. CDR3s include the opening cysteine and the closing phenylalanine or tryptophan. The D gene is left open where the match is weak. A clone size is listed for some rows: how often the clone was seen (once, few, many), or a class if it is expanded.

CASSFGINRKGEQYF	TGTGCCAGCAGCTTCGGGATCAACAGAAAAGGCGAGCAGTACTTC	-	TRBV11-2	TRBJ2-7	-
CASSPPSGADTQYF	TGTGCCAGCAGTCCTCCATCCGGTGCAGATACGCAGTATTTT	-	TRBV28	TRBJ2-3	-
CASSRPGQGTGANVLTF	TGTGCCAGCAGCCGCCCGGGACAGGGAACAGGGGCCAACGTCCTGACTTTC	TRBD1	TRBV28	TRBJ2-6	-
CASSPLAGGPSDSYNEQFF	TGTGCCAGCTCACCTCTAGCGGGAGGCCCATCTGACTCCTACAATGAGCAGTTCTTC	TRBD2	TRBV18	TRBJ2-1	-
CASSLETRRETQYF	TGCGCCAGCAGCTTGGAGACCAGGCGAGAGACCCAGTACTTC	-	TRBV5-1	TRBJ2-5	-
CATSRALMGGEKDEQFF	TGTGCCACCAGCAGAGCATTAATGGGGGGGGAGAAAGATGAGCAGTTCTTC	TRBD2	TRBV15	TRBJ2-1	-
CASSLSLAGGYGETQYF	TGCGCCAGCAGCTTATCATTAGCGGGGGGGTACGGAGAGACCCAGTACTTC	TRBD2	TRBV5-1	TRBJ2-5	few
CASTAAGLNEQFF	TGTGCCAGCACTGCAGCGGGACTCAATGAGCAGTTCTTC	TRBD2	TRBV9	TRBJ2-1	-
CASSPRTSGGGETQYF	TGTGCCAGCAGTCCAAGGACTAGCGGGGGGGGAGAGACCCAGTACTTC	TRBD2	TRBV28	TRBJ2-5	-
CSARPGQGVGYTF	TGCAGCGCCCGGCCGGGACAGGGGGTTGGCTACACCTTC	TRBD1	TRBV29-1	TRBJ1-2	-
CASSLVRPTGELFF	TGTGCCAGCAGCTTAGTGCGTCCGACCGGGGAGCTGTTTTTT	-	TRBV11-2	TRBJ2-2	-
CASSMDRDYGYTF	TGTGCCAGCAGCATGGACAGGGACTATGGCTACACCTTC	TRBD1	TRBV5-4	TRBJ1-2	-
CASSQGFGLLGEQYF	TGTGCCAGCTCTCAGGGTTTCGGACTATTGGGCGAGCAGTACTTC	-	TRBV18	TRBJ2-7	-
CASSDLGQVSWPQHF	TGTGCCAGCAGTGATCTCGGACAGGTCAGTTGGCCCCAGCATTTT	TRBD1	TRBV2	TRBJ1-5	-
CASSLAGGFAGAGGYTF	TGCGCCAGCAGCTTGGCCGGAGGATTTGCGGGGGCTGGGGGCTACACCTTC	-	TRBV5-1	TRBJ1-2	-
CASSPGVDTEAFF	TGTGCCAGCAGCCCCGGGGTCGACACTGAAGCTTTCTTT	-	TRBV7-8	TRBJ1-1	-
CASSFGLAGDNEQFF	TGTGCCAGTAGTTTCGGACTAGCGGGGGACAATGAGCAGTTCTTC	TRBD2	TRBV19	TRBJ2-1	medium-sized
CASSPGTRISPLHF	TGCGCCAGCAGCCCTGGGACACGAATTTCACCCCTCCACTTT	-	TRBV4-1	TRBJ1-6	-
CAISESIRGASGNTIYF	TGTGCCATCAGTGAGTCGATCAGGGGGGCATCTGGAAACACCATATATTTT	TRBD1	TRBV10-3	TRBJ1-3	-
CASSLTSGRPYEQYF	TGTGCCAGCAGCCTCACTAGCGGGAGGCCCTACGAGCAGTACTTC	TRBD2	TRBV6-5	TRBJ2-7	-
CASSSGLQETQYF	TGTGCCAGCAGCTCGGGACTCCAAGAGACCCAGTACTTC	-	TRBV5-4	TRBJ2-5	-
CASSLRVREQYF	TGTGCCAGCAGCCTACGGGTGAGGGAGCAGTACTTC	-	TRBV11-2	TRBJ2-7	few
CATTGQTNSPLNF	TGTGCCACCACGGGACAGACTAATTCACCCCTCAACTTT	TRBD1	TRBV6-1	TRBJ1-6	-
CASSWAGAQETQYF	TGTGCCAGCAGCTGGGCGGGGGCGCAAGAGACCCAGTACTTC	-	TRBV5-6	TRBJ2-5	-
CASSSGANTEAFF	TGTGCCAGCAGCTCGGGAGCGAACACTGAAGCTTTCTTT	-	TRBV11-3	TRBJ1-1	-
CASSPPGGRASSYEQYF	TGTGCCAGCAGCCCCCCAGGGGGCAGGGCTAGCTCCTACGAGCAGTACTTC	TRBD1	TRBV14	TRBJ2-7	-
CASSEALAGGPTDTQYF	TGTGCCAGCAGTGAAGCCCTCGCGGGAGGGCCCACAGATACGCAGTATTTT	TRBD2	TRBV6-1	TRBJ2-3	-
CASSRDLRDTPLHF	TGTGCCAGCAGTAGAGACCTCAGGGATACACCCCTCCACTTT	-	TRBV2	TRBJ1-6	once
CASSLNSGSYYNEQFF	TGTGCCAGCAGCTTAAACAGCGGGAGCTACTACAATGAGCAGTTCTTC	TRBD2	TRBV11-2	TRBJ2-1	-
CASGLFVETQYF	TGTGCTAGTGGTTTGTTCGTGGAGACCCAGTACTTC	-	TRBV12-5	TRBJ2-5	-
CASGGGPSEQFF	TGTGCCTCTGGGGGAGGGCCCAGTGAGCAGTTCTTC	TRBD2	TRBV30	TRBJ2-1	once
CAISDNNEQFF	TGTGCCATCAGTGACAATAATGAGCAGTTCTTC	-	TRBV10-3	TRBJ2-1	-
CASSYTGQLQETQYF	TGTGCCAGCAGTTACACGGGACAGCTCCAAGAGACCCAGTACTTC	TRBD1	TRBV6-5	TRBJ2-5	-
CASSDREAFF	TGTGCCAGCAGTGATCGGGAAGCTTTCTTT	-	TRBV6-1	TRBJ1-1	-
CASSLGQVYEQYF	TGTGCCAGCAGTCTGGGACAGGTCTACGAGCAGTACTTC	TRBD1	TRBV28	TRBJ2-7	-
CSAHRGYGYTF	TGCAGTGCCCACCGGGGATATGGCTACACCTTC	-	TRBV20-1	TRBJ1-2	-
CASSFTRLAGGRRAGELFF	TGCGCCAGCAGCTTCACGAGACTAGCGGGGGGCCGAAGGGCCGGGGAGCTGTTTTTT	TRBD2	TRBV5-1	TRBJ2-2	-
CASGALGKDTQYF	TGTGCTAGTGGCGCCCTCGGGAAAGATACGCAGTATTTT	-	TRBV12-5	TRBJ2-3	once
CASCSNMNTEAFF	TGCGCCAGCTGCTCTAATATGAACACTGAAGCTTTCTTT	-	TRBV5-1	TRBJ1-1	-
CASAGTYNEQFF	TGTGCCAGTGCCGGGACCTACAATGAGCAGTTCTTC	-	TRBV19	TRBJ2-1	-
CASSLGTSRGEQYF	TGCGCCAGCAGCTTGGGGACTAGCCGGGGCGAGCAGTACTTC	TRBD2	TRBV5-1	TRBJ2-7	-
CASNVARFVYEQYF	TGTGCCAGCAACGTTGCTCGGTTCGTCTACGAGCAGTACTTC	-	TRBV28	TRBJ2-7	-